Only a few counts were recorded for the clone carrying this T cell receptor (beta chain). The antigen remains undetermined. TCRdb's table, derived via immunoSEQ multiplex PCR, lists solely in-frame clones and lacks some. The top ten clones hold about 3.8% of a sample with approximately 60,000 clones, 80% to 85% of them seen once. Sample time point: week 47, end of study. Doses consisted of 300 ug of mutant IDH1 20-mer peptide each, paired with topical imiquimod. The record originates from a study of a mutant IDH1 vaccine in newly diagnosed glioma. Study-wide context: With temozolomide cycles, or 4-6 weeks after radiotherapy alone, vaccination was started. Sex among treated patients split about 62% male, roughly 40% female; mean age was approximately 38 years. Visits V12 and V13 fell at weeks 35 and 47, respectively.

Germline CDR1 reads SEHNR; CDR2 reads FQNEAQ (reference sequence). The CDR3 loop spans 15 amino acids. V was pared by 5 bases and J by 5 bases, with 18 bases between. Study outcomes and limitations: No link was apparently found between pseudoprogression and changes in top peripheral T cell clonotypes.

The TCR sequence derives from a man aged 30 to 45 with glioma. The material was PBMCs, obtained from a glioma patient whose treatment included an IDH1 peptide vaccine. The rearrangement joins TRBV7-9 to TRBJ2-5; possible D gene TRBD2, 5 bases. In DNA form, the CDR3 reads TGTGCCAGCAGCCCACGGGAAACCCGGCAGGAGACCCAGTACTTC. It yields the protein CASSPRETRQETQYF.